This entry lists 8 T cell receptor beta chains sequenced from one sample in a study of blood T cell repertoires in COVID-19. The protocol was immunoSEQ multiplex PCR, while the TCRdb copy is restricted to in-frame clones and leaves out a portion. The sample lists about 250,000 clones; more than 75% were seen once. Input material: peripheral blood. The source of these receptors is a woman at least 80 years old with COVID-19, enrolled during active disease.

This chain uses TRBV7-2 with TRBJ1-6, with D possibly being TRBD1 (6 bases). The ends were cut back, 3 bases at V and 7 bases at J, with 10 bases in the middle. The CDR3 length is 14 residues. Germline CDR1 and CDR2: SGHTA and FQGNSA. For the CDR3, the DNA is TGTGCCAGCAGCTTTGGGGGCTACAATTCACCCCTCCACTTT. Its translation: CASSFGGYNSPLHF.

The J gene is TRBJ1-2, the V gene TRBV5-4, with D tentatively TRBD1 (5 bases). Looked up from germline, CDR1 is SGHNT and CDR2 is YYREEE (reference sequence). This CDR3 has 17 residues. Trimming took off 6 bases at V and 2 bases at J, with 23 bases between the two ends. The CDR3 here is CASTFGGGRDLNYGYTF. CDR3 DNA sequence: TGTGCCAGCACCTTTGGGGGGGGAAGGGACTTGAACTATGGCTACACCTTC.

The rearrangement joins TRBV20-1 to TRBJ2-2; D not resolved. Trimming stripped 3 bases from V and 5 bases from J, with 4 bases between. CDR1 and CDR2 from the germline V gene are DFQATT and SNEGSKA (reference sequence). The CDR3 contains 11 residues. CDR3 DNA sequence: TGCAGTGCTAGGTTAACCGGGGAGCTGTTTTTT. Residues: CSARLTGELFF.

The chain combines TRBV3-1 (or the pseudogene TRBV3-2) with TRBJ1-4, with 7 bases aligning to TRBD1. Germline values: CDR1 LGHDT, CDR2 YNNKEL (reference sequence). The ends lost 6 bases at V and 13 bases at J; junction bases unmatched: 8. This CDR3 is 12 amino acids long. CDR3 region: CASRSTGDGLFF. CDR3 DNA sequence: TGTGCCAGCAGGAGCACAGGGGATGGACTGTTTTTT.

This clone was counted a few times. The chain recombines TRBV6-5 with TRBJ1-2, with 7 positions matching TRBD1. J was trimmed by 4 bases and V by 6 bases; bases with no gene match: 8. The CDR3 loop spans 14 amino acids. Germline V lookup: CDR1 MNHEY, CDR2 SVGAGI. CDR3 in DNA: TGTGCCAGCAGCCTATCGACAGGGAGCTATGGCTACACCTTC. Its protein product is CASSLSTGSYGYTF.

CDR3 in DNA: TGTGCCACCACAGCGGGGGAGCACAATGAGCAGTTCTTC. Protein product: CATTAGEHNEQFF. The chain recombines TRBV5-4 with TRBJ2-1, with 8 nucleotides matching TRBD2. Germline CDR1 reads SGHNT; CDR2 reads YYREEE (reference sequence). After removal of 9 bases from V and 5 bases from J, the junction contained 7 bases not matched to a gene. This CDR3 contains 13 residues. Variable domain in full (rest from reference TRBV5-4 and TRBJ2-1): ETGVTQSPTHLIKTRGQQVTLRCSSQSGHNTVSWYQQALGQGPQFIFQYYREEENGRGNFPPRFSGLQFPNYSSELNVNALELDDSALYLCATTAGEHNEQFFGPGTRLTVL.

The CDR3 protein is CASTPGYGKLFF. The CDR3 nucleotides read TGTGCCAGCACCCCGGGGTACGGAAAACTGTTTTTT. This chain connects TRBV28 to TRBJ1-4; D gene uncertain. Germline V gene lookup returns CDR1 MDHEN and CDR2 SYDVKM. The ends were cut back, 7 bases at V and 10 bases at J, with 13 bases in the middle. This CDR3 is 12 amino acids long.

V and J are TRBV30 and TRBJ1-2, with D maybe TRBD1 (5 bases). The ends were cut back, 0 bases at V and 4 bases at J, with 12 bases in the middle. Per the germline V gene, CDR1 is GTSNPN and CDR2 is SVGIG (reference sequence). The CDR3 spans 14 residues. The CDR3 nucleotides are TGTGCCTGGAGTGTCTCTAAGGACACCTATGGCTACACCTTC. This gives the protein CAWSVSKDTYGYTF.